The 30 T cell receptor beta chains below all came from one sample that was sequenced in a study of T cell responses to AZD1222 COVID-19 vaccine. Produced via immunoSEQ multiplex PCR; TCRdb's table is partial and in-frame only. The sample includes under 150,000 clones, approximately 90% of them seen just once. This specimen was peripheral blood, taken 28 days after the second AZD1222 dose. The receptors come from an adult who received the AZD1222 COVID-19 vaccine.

The CDR3 here is CASSLEGEMNTEAFF. CDR3 nucleotide sequence: TGCGCCAGCAGCTTGGAAGGGGAAATGAACACTGAAGCTTTCTTT. The chain carries TRBV5-1 and TRBJ1-1; possibly TRBD1 for D (5 bases). CDR1 and CDR2 (germline): SGHRS, YFSETQ. V lost 0 bases, J lost 0 bases, and 9 bases lay in between. CDR3 length: 15 amino acids.

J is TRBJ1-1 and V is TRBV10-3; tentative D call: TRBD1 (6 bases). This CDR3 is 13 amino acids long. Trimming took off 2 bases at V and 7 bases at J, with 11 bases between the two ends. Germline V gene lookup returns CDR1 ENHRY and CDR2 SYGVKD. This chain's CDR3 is CAISETGTGEAFF. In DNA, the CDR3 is TGTGCCATCAGTGAGACAGGGACGGGTGAAGCTTTCTTT.

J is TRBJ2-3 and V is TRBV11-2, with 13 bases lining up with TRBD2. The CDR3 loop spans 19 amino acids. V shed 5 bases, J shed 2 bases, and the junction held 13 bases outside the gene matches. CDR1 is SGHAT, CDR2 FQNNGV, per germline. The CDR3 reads CASSIRSRLAGGATDTQYF. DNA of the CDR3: TGTGCCAGCAGCATCCGATCCCGACTAGCGGGGGGAGCCACAGATACGCAGTATTTT.

CDR3 in amino acids: CSVVGGGYEQYF. CDR3 coding DNA: TGCAGCGTTGTGGGCGGGGGATACGAGCAGTACTTC. V and J are TRBV29-1 and TRBJ2-7, with 7 bases that match TRBD2. Germline trimming cut 4 bases from V and 4 bases from J; bases unmatched to any gene: 4. This CDR3 has 12 amino acids. From germline, CDR1 is SQVTM and CDR2 ANQGSEA.

As DNA, the CDR3 is TGTGCCAGCAGCTTAGATGGACAGTCTAGGTATGGTGAGCAGTTCTTC. As protein: CASSLDGQSRYGEQFF. The chain employs TRBV11-3 and TRBJ2-1; perhaps TRBD1 as D (6 bases). The CDR3 is made up of 16 amino acids. Trimming removed 0 bases from V and 9 bases from J, with 18 bases in between. CDR1 is SGHNT, CDR2 YENEEA, per germline.

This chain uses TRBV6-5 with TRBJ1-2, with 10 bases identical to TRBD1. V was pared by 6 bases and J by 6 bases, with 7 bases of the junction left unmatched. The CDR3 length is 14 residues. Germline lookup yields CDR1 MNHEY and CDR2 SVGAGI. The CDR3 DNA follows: TGTGCCAGCAGAACCGGGACAGGGGTGGATGGCTACACCTTC. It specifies CASRTGTGVDGYTF.

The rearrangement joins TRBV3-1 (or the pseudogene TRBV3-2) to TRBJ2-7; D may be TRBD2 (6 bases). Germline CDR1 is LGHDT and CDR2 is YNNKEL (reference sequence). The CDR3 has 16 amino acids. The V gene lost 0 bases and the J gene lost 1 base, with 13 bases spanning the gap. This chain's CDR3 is CASSQEFAGTSYEQYF. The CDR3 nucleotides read TGTGCCAGCAGCCAAGAATTCGCAGGGACTTCCTACGAGCAGTACTTC.

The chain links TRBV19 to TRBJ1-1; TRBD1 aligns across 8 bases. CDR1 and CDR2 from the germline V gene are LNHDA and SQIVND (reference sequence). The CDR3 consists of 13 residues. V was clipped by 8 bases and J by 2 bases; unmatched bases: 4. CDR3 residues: CASAGQGNTEAFF. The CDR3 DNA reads TGTGCCAGTGCCGGACAGGGTAACACTGAAGCTTTCTTT.

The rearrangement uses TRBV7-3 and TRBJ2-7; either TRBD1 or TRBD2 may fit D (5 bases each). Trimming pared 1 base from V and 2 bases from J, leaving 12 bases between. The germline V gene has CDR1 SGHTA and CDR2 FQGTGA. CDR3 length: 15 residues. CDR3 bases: TGTGCCAGCAGCTTAATGGCAGGGACCGCCTACGAGCAGTACTTC. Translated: CASSLMAGTAYEQYF.

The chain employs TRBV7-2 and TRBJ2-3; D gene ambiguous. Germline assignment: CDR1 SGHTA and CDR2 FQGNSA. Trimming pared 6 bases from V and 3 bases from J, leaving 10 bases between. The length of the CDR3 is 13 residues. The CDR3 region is CASSFTRTDTQYF. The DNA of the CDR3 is TGTGCCAGCAGTTTTACTCGTACAGATACGCAGTATTTT.

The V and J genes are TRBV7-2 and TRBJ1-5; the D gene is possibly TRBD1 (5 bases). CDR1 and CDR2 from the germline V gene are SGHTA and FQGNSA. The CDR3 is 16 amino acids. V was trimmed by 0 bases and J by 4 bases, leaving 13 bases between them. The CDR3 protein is CASSLALGRVNQPQHF. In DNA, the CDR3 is TGTGCCAGCAGCTTAGCACTTGGCAGGGTGAATCAGCCCCAGCATTTT.

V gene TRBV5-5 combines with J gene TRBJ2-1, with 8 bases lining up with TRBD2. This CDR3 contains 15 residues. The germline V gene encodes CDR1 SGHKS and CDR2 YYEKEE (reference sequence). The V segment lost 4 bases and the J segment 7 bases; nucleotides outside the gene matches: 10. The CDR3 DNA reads TGTGCCAGCAGCGTCACCGGGACTAGTATGAATGAGCAGTTCTTC. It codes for CASSVTGTSMNEQFF. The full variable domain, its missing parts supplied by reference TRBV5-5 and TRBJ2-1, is DAGVTQSPTHLIKTRGQQVTLRCSPISGHKSVSWYQQVLGQGPQFIFQYYEKEERGRGNFPDRFSARQFPNYSSELNVNALLLGDSALYLCASSVTGTSMNEQFFGPGTRLTVL.

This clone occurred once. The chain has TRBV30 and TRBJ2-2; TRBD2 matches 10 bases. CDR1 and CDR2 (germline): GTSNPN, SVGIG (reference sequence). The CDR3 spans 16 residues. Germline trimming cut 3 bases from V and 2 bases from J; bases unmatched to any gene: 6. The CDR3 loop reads CAWRSGRALNTGELFF. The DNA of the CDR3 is TGTGCCTGGAGGAGCGGGAGGGCCCTAAACACCGGGGAGCTGTTTTTT.

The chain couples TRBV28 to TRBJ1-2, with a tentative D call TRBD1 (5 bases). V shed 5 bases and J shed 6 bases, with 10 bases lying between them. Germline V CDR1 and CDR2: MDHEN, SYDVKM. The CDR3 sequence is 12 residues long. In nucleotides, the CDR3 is TGTGCCAGCAGTCACGGACAAGATGGCTACACCTTC. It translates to CASSHGQDGYTF.

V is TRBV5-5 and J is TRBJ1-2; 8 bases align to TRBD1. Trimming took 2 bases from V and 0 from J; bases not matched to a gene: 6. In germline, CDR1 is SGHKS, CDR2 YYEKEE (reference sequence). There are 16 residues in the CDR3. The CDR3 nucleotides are TGTGCCAGCAGCTTCCAGGGGGCTCCTTCTAACTATGGCTACACCTTC. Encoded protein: CASSFQGAPSNYGYTF.

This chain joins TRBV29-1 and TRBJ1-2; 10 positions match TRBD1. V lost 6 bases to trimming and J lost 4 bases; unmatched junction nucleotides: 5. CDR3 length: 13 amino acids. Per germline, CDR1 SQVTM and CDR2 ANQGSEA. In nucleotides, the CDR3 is TGCAGCGTAAGGACAGGGGGATCCTATGGCTACACCTTC. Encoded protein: CSVRTGGSYGYTF.

CDR3 sequence reads: CASNRDRGRVGEKLFF. In DNA, the CDR3 is TGTGCCAGCAACCGGGACAGGGGGCGAGTGGGTGAAAAACTGTTTTTT. The V call is TRBV2, the J call TRBJ1-4, with 12 bases aligning to TRBD1. Germline V gene sequence: CDR1 SNHLY, CDR2 FYNNEI. V shed 7 bases and J 7 bases; nucleotides not matched to a gene: 10. This CDR3 has 16 residues.

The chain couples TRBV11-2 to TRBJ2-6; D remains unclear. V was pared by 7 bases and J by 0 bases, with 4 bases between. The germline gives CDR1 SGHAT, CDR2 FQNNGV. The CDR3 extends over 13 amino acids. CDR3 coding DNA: TGTGCCAGCACCCGCTCTGGGGCCAACGTCCTGACTTTC. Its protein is CASTRSGANVLTF.

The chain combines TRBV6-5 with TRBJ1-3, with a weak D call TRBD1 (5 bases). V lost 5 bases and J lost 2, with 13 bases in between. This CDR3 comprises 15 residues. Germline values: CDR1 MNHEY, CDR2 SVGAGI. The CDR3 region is CASSRGAAAGNTIYF. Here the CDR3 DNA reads TGTGCCAGCAGTCGAGGGGCCGCGGCTGGAAACACCATATATTTT.

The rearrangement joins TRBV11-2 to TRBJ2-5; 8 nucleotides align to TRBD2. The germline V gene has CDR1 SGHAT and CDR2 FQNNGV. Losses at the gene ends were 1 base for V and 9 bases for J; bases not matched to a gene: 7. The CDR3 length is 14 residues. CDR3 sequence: CASSLAGGAPAQYF. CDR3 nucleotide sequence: TGTGCCAGCAGCTTAGCCGGGGGGGCCCCGGCCCAGTACTTC.

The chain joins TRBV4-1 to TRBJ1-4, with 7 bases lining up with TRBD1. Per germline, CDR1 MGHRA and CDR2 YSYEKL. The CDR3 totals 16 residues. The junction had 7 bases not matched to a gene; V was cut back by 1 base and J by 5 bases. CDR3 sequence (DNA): TGCGCCAGCAGCCAAGTGACGGGCAGGGGGAATGAAAAACTGTTTTTT. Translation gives CASSQVTGRGNEKLFF.

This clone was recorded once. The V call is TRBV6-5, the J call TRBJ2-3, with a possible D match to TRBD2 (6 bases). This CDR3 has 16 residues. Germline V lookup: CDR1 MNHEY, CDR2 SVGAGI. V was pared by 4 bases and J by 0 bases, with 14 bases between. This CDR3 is CASSWRSGVSTDTQYF. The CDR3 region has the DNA TGTGCCAGCAGTTGGCGGTCGGGGGTTAGCACAGATACGCAGTATTTT.

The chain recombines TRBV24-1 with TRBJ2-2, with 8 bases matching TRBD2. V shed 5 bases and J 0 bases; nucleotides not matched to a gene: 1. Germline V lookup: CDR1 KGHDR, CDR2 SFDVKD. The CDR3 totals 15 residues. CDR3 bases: TGTGCCACCAGTGCAGCGGGAGCGAACACCGGGGAGCTGTTTTTT. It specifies CATSAAGANTGELFF.

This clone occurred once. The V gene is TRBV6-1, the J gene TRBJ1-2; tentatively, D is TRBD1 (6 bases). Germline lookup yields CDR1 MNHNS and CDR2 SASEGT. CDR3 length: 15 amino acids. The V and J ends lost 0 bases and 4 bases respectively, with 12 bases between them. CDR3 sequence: CASSEAFDRSYGYTF. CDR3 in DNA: TGTGCCAGCAGTGAAGCCTTTGACAGGAGCTATGGCTACACCTTC.

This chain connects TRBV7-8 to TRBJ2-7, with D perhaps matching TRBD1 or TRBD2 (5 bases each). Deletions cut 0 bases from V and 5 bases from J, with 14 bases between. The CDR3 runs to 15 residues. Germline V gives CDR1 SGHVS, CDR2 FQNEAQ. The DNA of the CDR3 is TGTGCCAGCAGCTTAGCGGGGGAGTTCTTGAACGAGCAGTACTTC. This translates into CASSLAGEFLNEQYF.

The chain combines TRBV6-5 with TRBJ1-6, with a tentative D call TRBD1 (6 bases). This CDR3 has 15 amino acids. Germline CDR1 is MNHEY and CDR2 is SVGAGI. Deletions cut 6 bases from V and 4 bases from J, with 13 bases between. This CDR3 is CASRNPGAYNSPLHF. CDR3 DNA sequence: TGTGCCAGCAGAAATCCAGGGGCTTATAATTCACCCCTCCACTTT.

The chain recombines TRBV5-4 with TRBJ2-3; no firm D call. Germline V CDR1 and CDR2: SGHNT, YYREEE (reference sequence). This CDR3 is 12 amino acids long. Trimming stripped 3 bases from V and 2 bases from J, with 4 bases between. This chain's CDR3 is CASSSDTDTQYF. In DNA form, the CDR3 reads TGTGCCAGCAGCTCGGACACAGATACGCAGTATTTT.

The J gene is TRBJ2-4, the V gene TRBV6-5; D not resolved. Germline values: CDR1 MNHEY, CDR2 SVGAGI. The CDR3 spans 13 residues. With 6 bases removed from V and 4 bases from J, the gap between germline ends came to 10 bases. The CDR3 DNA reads TGTGCCAGCAGGGTGTCCGGGAAAAACATTCAGTACTTC. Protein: CASRVSGKNIQYF.

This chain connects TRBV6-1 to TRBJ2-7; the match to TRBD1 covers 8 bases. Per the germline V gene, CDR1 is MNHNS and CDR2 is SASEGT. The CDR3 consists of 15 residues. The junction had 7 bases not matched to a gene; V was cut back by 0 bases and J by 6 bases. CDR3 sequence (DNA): TGTGCCAGCAGTGAAGCATTGGGACAGGAAGGCGAGCAGTACTTC. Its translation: CASSEALGQEGEQYF.

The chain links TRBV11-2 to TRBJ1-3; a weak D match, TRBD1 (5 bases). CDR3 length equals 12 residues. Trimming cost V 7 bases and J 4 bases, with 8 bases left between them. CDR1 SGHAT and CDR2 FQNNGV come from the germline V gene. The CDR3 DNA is TGTGCCAGCAAGAGACAGGGAAACACCATATATTTT. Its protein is CASKRQGNTIYF.